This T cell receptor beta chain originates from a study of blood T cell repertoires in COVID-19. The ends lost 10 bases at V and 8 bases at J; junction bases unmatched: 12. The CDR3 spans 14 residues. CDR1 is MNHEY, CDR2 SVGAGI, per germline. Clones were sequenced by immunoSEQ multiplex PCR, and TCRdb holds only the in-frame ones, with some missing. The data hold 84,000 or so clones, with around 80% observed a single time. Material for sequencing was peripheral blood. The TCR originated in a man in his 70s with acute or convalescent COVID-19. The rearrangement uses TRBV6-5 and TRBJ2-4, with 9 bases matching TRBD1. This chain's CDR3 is CATGVPGQGDIQYF. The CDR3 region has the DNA TGTGCCACCGGCGTCCCGGGACAGGGAGACATTCAGTACTTC.